Below are 2 T cell receptor beta chains sequenced from a single sample in a study of cytomegalovirus exposure and HLA in healthy donors. The PCR used 60 Vbeta and 13 Jbeta primers. TCRdb's copy holds only in-frame clones and misses some; the assay was immunoSEQ multiplex PCR. The sample comprises more than 95,000 clones, about 68% of which are singletons, and less than 9.5% rests with the top ten. Input material: PBMCs. The receptors derive from a woman aged 35 to 49 in good health and CMV-seropositive.

The genes are TRBV19 and TRBJ2-1, with 9 bases matching TRBD1. The germline V gene encodes CDR1 LNHDA and CDR2 SQIVND (reference sequence). Trimming removed 7 bases from V and 0 bases from J; junction bases left unmatched: 10. This CDR3 is built from 17 residues. The CDR3 sequence: CASTLGGQGGSYNEQFF. CDR3 in DNA: TGTGCCAGTACTTTGGGGGGACAGGGCGGCTCCTACAATGAGCAGTTCTTC.

The rearrangement uses TRBV7-3 and TRBJ2-1, with D maybe TRBD2 (6 bases). Trimming removed 5 bases from V and 8 bases from J, with 19 bases in between. Germline CDR1 SGHTA, CDR2 FQGTGA. The CDR3 runs to 15 residues. For the CDR3, the DNA is TGTGCCAGCAGCCCTGGCCCGGGAGAGCCGGATGAGCAGTTCTTC. As protein: CASSPGPGEPDEQFF.